The 16 T cell receptor beta chains below come from one sample, sequenced in a study of control samples from healthy donors and cancer patients. Profiling relied on immunoSEQ multiplex PCR, and the TCRdb table lists in-frame clones only, not all of them. The sample carries approximately 59,000 clones, approximately 87% recorded once. Material: PBMCs. These receptors all stem from a woman aged 55 to 70 with lung cancer.

The V call is TRBV5-1, the J call TRBJ1-3, with a tentative D call TRBD1 (5 bases). There are 14 residues in the CDR3. The ends were cut back, 5 bases at V and 4 bases at J, with 13 bases in the middle. CDR1 and CDR2 (germline): SGHRS, YFSETQ. This CDR3 is CASSPGTEGNTIYF. The DNA for the CDR3 is TGCGCCAGCAGTCCTGGGACCGAAGGAAACACCATATATTTT.

The chain couples TRBV2 to TRBJ1-2, with 9 bases lining up with TRBD1. In germline, CDR1 is SNHLY, CDR2 FYNNEI. J lost 5 bases, V lost 8 bases, and 9 bases had no gene match. The CDR3 length is 14 residues. CDR3 in amino acids: CASAPGQGGYGYTF. CDR3 in DNA: TGTGCCAGCGCTCCGGGACAGGGTGGATATGGCTACACCTTC. Full variable domain (outside the CDR3, taken from reference TRBV2 and TRBJ1-2): EPEVTQTPSHQVTQMGQEVILRCVPISNHLYFYWYRQILGQKVEFLVSFYNNEISEKSEIFDDQFSVERPDGSNFTLKIRSTKLEDSAMYFCASAPGQGGYGYTFGSGTRLTVV.

V gene TRBV3-1 (or the pseudogene TRBV3-2) combines with J gene TRBJ1-1; D might be TRBD1 (6 bases). V gave up 3 bases and J gave up 6 bases, with 11 bases separating them. The CDR3 is 13 amino acids. Germline V gives CDR1 LGHDT, CDR2 YNNKEL (reference sequence). The CDR3 spells CASSHLQGAEAFF. The CDR3 DNA follows: TGTGCCAGCAGCCACCTACAGGGAGCTGAAGCTTTCTTT.

This clone occurred once. This chain uses TRBV28 with TRBJ2-7; 7 bases align to TRBD1. The CDR3 totals 14 residues. V gave up 3 bases and J gave up 1 base; unmatched junction bases: 3. Germline V CDR1 and CDR2: MDHEN, SYDVKM. In DNA form, the CDR3 reads TGTGCCAGCAGTTTGAGGGACAGTTCCTACGAGCAGTACTTC. Translation: CASSLRDSSYEQYF.

The chain has TRBV27 and TRBJ1-1, with a tentative D call TRBD1 (5 bases). The V end lost 7 bases, the J end lost 7 bases, and 16 bases lay between the germline ends. Germline assignment: CDR1 MNHEY and CDR2 SMNVEV (reference sequence). The CDR3 sequence is 13 residues long. The CDR3 nucleotides are TGTGCCAGCACCCTGAGGGGAGACGGTGAAGCTTTCTTT. Amino acid sequence: CASTLRGDGEAFF.

The V gene is TRBV7-9, the J gene TRBJ2-5, with D maybe TRBD2 (6 bases). Between the trimmed V and J ends, which lost 1 base and 4 bases, there was a span of 13 bases. This CDR3 has 15 amino acids. Looked up from germline, CDR1 is SEHNR and CDR2 is FQNEAQ (reference sequence). The chain's CDR3 is CASSLEWAGGETQYF. DNA for the CDR3: TGTGCCAGCAGCTTAGAGTGGGCCGGGGGAGAGACCCAGTACTTC.

V is TRBV20-1 and J is TRBJ2-5; no clear D gene. The CDR3 length is 10 residues. From germline, CDR1 is DFQATT and CDR2 SNEGSKA (reference sequence). Deletions cut 8 bases from V and 3 bases from J, with 7 bases between. Here the CDR3 reads CSPHKETQYF. The DNA of the CDR3 is TGCAGTCCCCATAAAGAGACCCAGTACTTC.

J is TRBJ1-5 and V is TRBV10-2; D unresolved. Trimming removed 0 bases from V and 3 bases from J, with 0 bases in between. The CDR3 is 12 amino acids. Germline V CDR1 and CDR2: WSHSY, SAAADI. The CDR3 loop reads CASSESNQPQHF. In nucleotides, the CDR3 is TGCGCCAGCAGTGAGTCCAATCAGCCCCAGCATTTT.

This chain links TRBV5-4 with TRBJ2-1; 9 nucleotides match TRBD2. The ends lost 0 bases at V and 12 bases at J; junction bases unmatched: 4. This CDR3 is 13 amino acids long. The germline CDR1 and CDR2 sequences are SGHNT and YYREEE (reference sequence). The CDR3 sequence: CASSLEGTSRQFF. CDR3 DNA: TGTGCCAGCAGCTTGGAGGGGACTAGCCGGCAGTTCTTC.

The chain combines TRBV10-2 with TRBJ2-1, with 13 bases that match TRBD2. CDR1 and CDR2 (germline): WSHSY, SAAADI. This CDR3 contains 16 residues. V was clipped by 7 bases and J by 10 bases; unmatched bases: 13. The CDR3 loop is CASIAGLAGETREQFF. CDR3 in DNA: TGCGCCAGCATAGCCGGACTAGCGGGGGAGACTAGAGAGCAGTTCTTC.

To note about this clone: The sample holds other DNA sequences that translate to the same CDR3. The rearrangement joins TRBV7-7 to TRBJ2-1; TRBD2 agrees at 11 bases. CDR1 is SSHAT, CDR2 FNYEAQ, per germline (reference sequence). J gave up 9 bases and V 5 bases, and 9 bases lay outside the gene matches. The CDR3 runs 15 residues. DNA of the CDR3: TGTGCCAGCAGCCCTTTAGCGGGGGGGCCCGGTGAGCAGTTCTTC. Translating gives CASSPLAGGPGEQFF.

In nucleotides, the CDR3 is TGTGCCAGCAGCGTAGCGGCGGGGGGGGCCCAGACCCAGTACTTC. Amino acids: CASSVAAGGAQTQYF. The chain couples TRBV9 to TRBJ2-5; 9 bases line up with TRBD2. Per the germline V gene, CDR1 is SGDLS and CDR2 is YYNGEE. The J segment lost 6 bases and the V segment lost 0 bases, leaving 6 bases of the junction unmatched. This CDR3 contains 15 residues. The full variable domain, rest sourced from reference TRBV9 and TRBJ2-5, is DSGVTQTPKHLITATGQRVTLRCSPRSGDLSVYWYQQSLDQGLQFLIQYYNGEERAKGNILERFSAQQFPDLHSELNLSSLELGDSALYFCASSVAAGGAQTQYFGPGTRLLVL.

The V call is TRBV18, the J call TRBJ2-6, with TRBD2 matching 9 bases. Trimming cost V 0 bases and J 4 bases; bases outside gene matches: 13. This CDR3 has 20 amino acids. Germline assignment: CDR1 KGHSH and CDR2 LQKENI. CDR3 coding DNA: TGTGCCAGCTCACCACCTCTAGACAGAGGACTAGCGTTCGGGGCCAACGTCCTGACTTTC. It yields the protein CASSPPLDRGLAFGANVLTF.

This clone appeared a few times. The chain joins TRBV2 to TRBJ2-7; D remains unclear. The germline gives CDR1 SNHLY, CDR2 FYNNEI. V shed 8 bases and J shed 7 bases, with 12 bases lying between them. The CDR3 runs to 11 residues. The CDR3, as DNA: TGTGCCAGCGAACGCGCCGAGGAGCAGTACTTC. Amino acid sequence: CASERAEEQYF.

This clone was counted between two and nine times. V usage is TRBV7-8 and J usage is TRBJ1-1; a possible D gene is TRBD1 (5 bases). Looked up from germline, CDR1 is SGHVS and CDR2 is FQNEAQ. Between the trimmed V and J ends, which lost 5 bases and 0 bases, there was a span of 10 bases. The CDR3 sequence is 14 residues long. CDR3 in amino acids: CASSGGGLNTEAFF. As DNA, the CDR3 is TGTGCCAGCAGCGGCGGGGGGTTGAACACTGAAGCTTTCTTT.

J is TRBJ2-1 and V is TRBV20-1, with D possibly TRBD2 on 6 matching bases. CDR1 is DFQATT, CDR2 SNEGSKA, per germline (reference sequence). The CDR3 extends over 13 amino acids. V gave up 3 bases and J gave up 7 bases, with 13 bases separating them. Here the CDR3 reads CSASVGGINEQFF. The CDR3 nucleotides are TGCAGTGCTAGTGTGGGGGGTATTAATGAGCAGTTCTTC.